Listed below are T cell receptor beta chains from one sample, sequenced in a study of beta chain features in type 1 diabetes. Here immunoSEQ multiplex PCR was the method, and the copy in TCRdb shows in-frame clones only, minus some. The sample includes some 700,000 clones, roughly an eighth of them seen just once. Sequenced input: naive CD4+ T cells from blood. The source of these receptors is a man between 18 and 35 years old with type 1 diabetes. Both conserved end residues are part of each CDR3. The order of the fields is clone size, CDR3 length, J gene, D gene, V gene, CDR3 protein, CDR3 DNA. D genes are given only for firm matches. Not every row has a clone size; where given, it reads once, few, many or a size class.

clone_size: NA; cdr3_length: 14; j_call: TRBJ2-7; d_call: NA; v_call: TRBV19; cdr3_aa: CASSSLPGHREQYF; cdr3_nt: TGTGCCAGTAGTTCCCTGCCGGGACATCGTGAGCAGTACTTC
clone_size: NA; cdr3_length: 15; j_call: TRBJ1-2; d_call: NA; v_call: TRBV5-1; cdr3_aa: CASSLEDPATGGYTF; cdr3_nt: TGCGCCAGCAGCTTGGAGGATCCAGCGACGGGTGGCTACACCTTC
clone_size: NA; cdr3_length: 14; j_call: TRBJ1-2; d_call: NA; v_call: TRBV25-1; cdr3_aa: CASSDVQGYYGYTF; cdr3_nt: TGTGCCAGCAGTGATGTGCAGGGCTACTATGGCTACACCTTC
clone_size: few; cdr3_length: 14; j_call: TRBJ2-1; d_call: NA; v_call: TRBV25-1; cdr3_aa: CASSEVGYENEQFF; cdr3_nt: TGTGCCAGCAGTGAAGTGGGATATGAGAATGAGCAGTTCTTC
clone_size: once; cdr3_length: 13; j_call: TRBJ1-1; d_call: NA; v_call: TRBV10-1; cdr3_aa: CASSMAGDTEAFF; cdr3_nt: TGCGCCAGCAGCATGGCAGGGGATACTGAAGCTTTCTTT
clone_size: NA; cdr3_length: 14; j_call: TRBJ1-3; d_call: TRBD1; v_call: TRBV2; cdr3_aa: CASSEQGDGNTIYF; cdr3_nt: TGTGCCAGCAGTGAACAGGGGGATGGAAACACCATATATTTT
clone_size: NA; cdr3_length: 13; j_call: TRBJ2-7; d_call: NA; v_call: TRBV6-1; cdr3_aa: CASRADTSYEQYF; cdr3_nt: TGTGCCAGCCGCGCGGATACCTCCTACGAGCAGTACTTC
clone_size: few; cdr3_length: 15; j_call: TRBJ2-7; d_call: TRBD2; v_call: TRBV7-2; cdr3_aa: CASRKTGLAGDEQYF; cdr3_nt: TGTGCCAGCAGAAAAACGGGACTAGCGGGAGACGAGCAGTACTTC
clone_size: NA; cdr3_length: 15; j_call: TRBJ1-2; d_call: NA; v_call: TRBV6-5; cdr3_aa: CASSYGGPANYGYTF; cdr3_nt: TGTGCCAGCAGTTACGGCGGACCGGCCAACTATGGCTACACCTTC
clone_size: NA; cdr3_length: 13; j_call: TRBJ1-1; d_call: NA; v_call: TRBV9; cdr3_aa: CASSVVPNTEAFF; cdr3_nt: TGTGCCAGCAGCGTAGTACCGAACACTGAAGCTTTCTTT
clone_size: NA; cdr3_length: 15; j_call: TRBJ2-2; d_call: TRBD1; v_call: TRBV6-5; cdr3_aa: CASSYGTGDTGELFF; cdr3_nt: TGTGCCAGCAGTTACGGGACAGGGGACACCGGGGAGCTGTTTTTT
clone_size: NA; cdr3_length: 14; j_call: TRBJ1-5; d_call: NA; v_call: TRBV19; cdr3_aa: CASSGGDGNQPQHF; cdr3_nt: TGTGCCAGTTCGGGGGGGGATGGCAATCAGCCCCAGCATTTT
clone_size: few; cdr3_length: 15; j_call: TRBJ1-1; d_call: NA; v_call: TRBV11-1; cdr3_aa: CASSLAAGARAEAFF; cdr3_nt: TGTGCCAGCAGCTTAGCCGCGGGGGCGCGGGCTGAAGCTTTCTTT
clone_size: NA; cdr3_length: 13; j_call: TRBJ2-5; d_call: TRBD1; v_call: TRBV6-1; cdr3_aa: CASRQGAKETQYF; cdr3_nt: TGTGCCAGCAGGCAGGGGGCTAAAGAGACCCAGTACTTC
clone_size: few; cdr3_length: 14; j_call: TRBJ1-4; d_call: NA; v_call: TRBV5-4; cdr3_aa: CASSLAGSVEKLFF; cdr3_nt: TGTGCCAGCAGCTTGGCTGGGTCGGTGGAAAAACTGTTTTTT
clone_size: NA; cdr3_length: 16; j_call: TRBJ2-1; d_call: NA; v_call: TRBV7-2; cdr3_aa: CASSSLGTYSYNEQFF; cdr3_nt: TGTGCCAGCAGCTCCCTGGGCACCTACTCCTACAATGAGCAGTTCTTC
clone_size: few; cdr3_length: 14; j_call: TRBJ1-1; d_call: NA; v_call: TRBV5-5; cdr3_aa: CASSLAPRDTEAFF; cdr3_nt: TGTGCCAGCAGCTTGGCCCCACGGGATACTGAAGCTTTCTTT
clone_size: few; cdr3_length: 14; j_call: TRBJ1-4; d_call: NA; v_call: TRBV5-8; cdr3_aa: CASSLHINGEKLFF; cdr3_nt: TGTGCCAGCAGCTTGCACATCAACGGGGAAAAACTGTTTTTT
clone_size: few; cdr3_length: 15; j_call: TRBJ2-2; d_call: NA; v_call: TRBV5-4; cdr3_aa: CASSSGPLNTGELFF; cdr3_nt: TGTGCCAGCAGCTCCGGACCGTTGAACACCGGGGAGCTGTTTTTT
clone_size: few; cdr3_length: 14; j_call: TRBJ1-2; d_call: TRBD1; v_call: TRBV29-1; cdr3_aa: CSVGQGALDYGYTF; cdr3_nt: TGCAGCGTTGGACAGGGGGCTCTCGACTATGGCTACACCTTC
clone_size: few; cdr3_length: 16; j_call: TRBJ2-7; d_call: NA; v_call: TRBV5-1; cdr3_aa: CASSLAVGDGSYEQYF; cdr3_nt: TGCGCCAGCAGCTTGGCCGTCGGGGACGGGTCCTACGAGCAGTACTTC
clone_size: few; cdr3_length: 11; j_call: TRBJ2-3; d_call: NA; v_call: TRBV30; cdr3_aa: CAWSLGDTQYF; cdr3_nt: TGTGCCTGGAGCCTGGGGGATACGCAGTATTTT
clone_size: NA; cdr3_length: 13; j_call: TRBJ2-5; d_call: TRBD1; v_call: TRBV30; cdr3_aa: CAWSTGDWETQYF; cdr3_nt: TGTGCCTGGAGCACAGGGGATTGGGAGACCCAGTACTTC
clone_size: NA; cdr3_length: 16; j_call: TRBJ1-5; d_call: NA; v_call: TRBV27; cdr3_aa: CASSPNKGESNQPQHF; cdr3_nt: TGTGCCAGCAGTCCGAATAAAGGGGAAAGCAATCAGCCCCAGCATTTT
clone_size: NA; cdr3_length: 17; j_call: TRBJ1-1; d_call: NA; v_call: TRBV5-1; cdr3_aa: CASSPQGPTGRDTEAFF; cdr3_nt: TGCGCCAGCAGCCCGCAAGGCCCTACAGGTAGGGACACTGAAGCTTTCTTT
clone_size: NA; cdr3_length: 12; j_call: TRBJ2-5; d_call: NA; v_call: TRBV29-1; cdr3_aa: CSGQQVGETQYF; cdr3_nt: TGCAGCGGGCAGCAAGTGGGAGAGACCCAGTACTTC
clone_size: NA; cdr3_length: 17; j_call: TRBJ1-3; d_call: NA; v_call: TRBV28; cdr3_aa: CASISGSGRPSGNTIYF; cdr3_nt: TGTGCCAGCATTTCAGGGTCGGGTCGCCCCTCTGGAAACACCATATATTTT
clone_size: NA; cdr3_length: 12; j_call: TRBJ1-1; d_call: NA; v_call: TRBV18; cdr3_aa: CASSPDRTEAFF; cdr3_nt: TGTGCCAGCTCACCTGACAGGACTGAAGCTTTCTTT
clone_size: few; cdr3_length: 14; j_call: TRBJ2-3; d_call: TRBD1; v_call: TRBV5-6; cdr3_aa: CASSPGQGPDTQYF; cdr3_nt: TGTGCCAGCAGCCCGGGACAGGGGCCAGATACGCAGTATTTT
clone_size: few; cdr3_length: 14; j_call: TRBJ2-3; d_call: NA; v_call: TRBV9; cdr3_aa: CASSASFLPDTQYF; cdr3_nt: TGTGCCAGCAGCGCCTCATTCCTCCCAGATACGCAGTATTTT
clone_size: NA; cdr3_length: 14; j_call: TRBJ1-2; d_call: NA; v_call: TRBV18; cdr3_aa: CASSPPGANYGYTF; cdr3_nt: TGTGCCAGCTCACCACCAGGGGCCAACTATGGCTACACCTTC
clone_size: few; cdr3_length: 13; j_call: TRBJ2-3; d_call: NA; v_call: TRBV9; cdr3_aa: CASSGSQGDTQYF; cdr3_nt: TGTGCCAGCAGCGGGTCTCAGGGAGATACGCAGTATTTT
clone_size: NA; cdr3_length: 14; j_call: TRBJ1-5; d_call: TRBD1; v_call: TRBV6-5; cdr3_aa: CASSRGQANQPQHF; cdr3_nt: TGTGCCAGCAGTAGGGGACAGGCGAATCAGCCCCAGCATTTT
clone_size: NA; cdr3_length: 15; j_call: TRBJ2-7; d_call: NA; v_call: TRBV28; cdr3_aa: CASSSDTGSGHEQYF; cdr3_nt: TGTGCCAGCAGTTCCGATACAGGGTCAGGGCACGAGCAGTACTTC
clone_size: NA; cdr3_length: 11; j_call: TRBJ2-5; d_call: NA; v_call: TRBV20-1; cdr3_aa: CSARVGGYEYF; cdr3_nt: TGCAGTGCTAGAGTCGGGGGATACGAGTACTTC
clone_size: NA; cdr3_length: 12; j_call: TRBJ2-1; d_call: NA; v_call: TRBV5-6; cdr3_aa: CASSRPRAEPFF; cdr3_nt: TGTGCCAGCAGTCGGCCGAGAGCCGAGCCGTTCTTC
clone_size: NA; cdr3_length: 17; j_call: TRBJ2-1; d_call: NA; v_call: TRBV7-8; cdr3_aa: CASSPQRGGGGRNEQFF; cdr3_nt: TGTGCCAGCAGCCCCCAGCGGGGTGGGGGGGGCCGGAATGAGCAGTTCTTC